The present TCR beta chain was sequenced within a study of T cells in Graves' hyperthyroidism and ophthalmopathy. It was uncontrolled infection, other autoimmune disease, pregnancy or lactation that excluded patients. Clinical symptoms, serum thyroxine, TRAb, thyroid ultrasound and orbital computed tomography established diagnosis. What was amplified from RNA transcripts were TCR beta CDR3 regions. RT-PCR in the first round (using the HTBI primer set) targeted the TCR CDR3. TCRdb re-derived calls from the multiplex PCR reads in MiXCR, one entry per CDR3 protein. This repertoire shows some 500,000 distinct CDR3 sequences, roughly an eighth found once; its top ten account for around a sixth. Ten or more counts support this clonotype. CDR1 is LNHDA, CDR2 SQIVND, per germline (reference sequence). The CDR3 length is 14 residues. V lost 4 bases, J lost 6 bases, and 13 bases lay in between.

This clonotype was sampled from a woman younger than 30 with Graves' hyperthyroidism. This chain connects TRBV19 to TRBJ2-4; D gene unclear. The material sequenced was blood. The CDR3 reads CASSRTFPGNIQYF. The CDR3 region has the DNA TGTGCCAGTAGTAGGACCTTCCCTGGAAACATTCAGTACTTC.